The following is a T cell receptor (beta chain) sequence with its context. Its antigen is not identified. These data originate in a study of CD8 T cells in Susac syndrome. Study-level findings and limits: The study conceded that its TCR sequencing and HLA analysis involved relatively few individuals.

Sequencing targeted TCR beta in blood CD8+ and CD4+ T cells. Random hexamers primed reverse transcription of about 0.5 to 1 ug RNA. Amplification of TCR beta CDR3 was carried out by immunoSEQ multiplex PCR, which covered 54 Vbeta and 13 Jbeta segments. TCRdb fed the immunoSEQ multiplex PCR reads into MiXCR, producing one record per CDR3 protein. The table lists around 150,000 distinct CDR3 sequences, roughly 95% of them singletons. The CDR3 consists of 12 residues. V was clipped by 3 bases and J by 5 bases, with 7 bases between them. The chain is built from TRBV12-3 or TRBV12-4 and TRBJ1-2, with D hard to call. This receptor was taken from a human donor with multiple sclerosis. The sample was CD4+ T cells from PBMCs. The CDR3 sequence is CASSFKDYGYTF. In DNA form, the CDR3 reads TGTGCCAGCAGTTTCAAGGATTATGGCTACACCTTC.